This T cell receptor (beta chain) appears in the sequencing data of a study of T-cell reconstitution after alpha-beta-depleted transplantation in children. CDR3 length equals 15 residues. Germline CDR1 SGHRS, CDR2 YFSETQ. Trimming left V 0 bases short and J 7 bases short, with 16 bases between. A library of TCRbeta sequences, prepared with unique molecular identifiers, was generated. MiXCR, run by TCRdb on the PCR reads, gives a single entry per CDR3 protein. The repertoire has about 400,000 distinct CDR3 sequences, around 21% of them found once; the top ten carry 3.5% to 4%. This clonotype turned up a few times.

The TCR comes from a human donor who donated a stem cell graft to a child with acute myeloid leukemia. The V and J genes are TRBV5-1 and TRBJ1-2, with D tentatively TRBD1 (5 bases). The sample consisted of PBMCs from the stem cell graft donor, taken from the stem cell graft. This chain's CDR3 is CASSLGVTGGFGYTF. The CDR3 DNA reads TGCGCCAGCAGCTTGGGAGTCACTGGGGGATTTGGCTACACCTTC.